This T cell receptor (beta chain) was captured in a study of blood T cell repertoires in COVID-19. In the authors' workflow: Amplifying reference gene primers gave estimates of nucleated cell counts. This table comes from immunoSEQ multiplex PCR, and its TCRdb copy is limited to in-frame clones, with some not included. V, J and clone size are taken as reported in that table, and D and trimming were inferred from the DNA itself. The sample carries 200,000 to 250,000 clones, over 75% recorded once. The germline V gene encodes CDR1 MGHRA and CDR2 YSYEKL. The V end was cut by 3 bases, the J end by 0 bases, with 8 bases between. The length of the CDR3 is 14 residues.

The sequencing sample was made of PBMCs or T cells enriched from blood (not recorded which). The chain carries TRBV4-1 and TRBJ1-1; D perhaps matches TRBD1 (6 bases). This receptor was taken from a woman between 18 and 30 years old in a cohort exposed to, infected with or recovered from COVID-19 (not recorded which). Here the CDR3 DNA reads TGCGCCAGCAGCCAGGGGGACATGAACACTGAAGCTTTCTTT. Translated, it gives CASSQGDMNTEAFF.